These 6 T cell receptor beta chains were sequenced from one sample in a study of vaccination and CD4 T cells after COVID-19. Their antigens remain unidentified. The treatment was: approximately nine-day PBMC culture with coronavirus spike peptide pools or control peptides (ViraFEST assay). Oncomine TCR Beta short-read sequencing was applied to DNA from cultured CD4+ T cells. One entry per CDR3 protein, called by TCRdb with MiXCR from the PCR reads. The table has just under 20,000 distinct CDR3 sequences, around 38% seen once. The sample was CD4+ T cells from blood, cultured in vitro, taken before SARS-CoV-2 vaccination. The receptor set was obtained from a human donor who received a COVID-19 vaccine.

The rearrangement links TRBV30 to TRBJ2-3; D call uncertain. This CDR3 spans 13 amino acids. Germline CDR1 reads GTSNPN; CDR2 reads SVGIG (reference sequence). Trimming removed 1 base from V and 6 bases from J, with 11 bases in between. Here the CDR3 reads CAWSGPPGDTQYF. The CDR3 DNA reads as TGTGCCTGGAGTGGTCCTCCTGGGGATACGCAGTATTTT.

CDR3 nucleotide sequence: TGCGCCAGCAGCTCAAAAGACTACGAGCAGTACTTC. Residues: CASSSKDYEQYF. The chain couples TRBV5-1 to TRBJ2-7; D not certain. The germline V and J ends were trimmed by 3 bases and 3 bases, with 7 bases remaining between them. The CDR3 sequence is 12 residues long. Germline V gene data show CDR1 as SGHRS and CDR2 as YFSETQ.

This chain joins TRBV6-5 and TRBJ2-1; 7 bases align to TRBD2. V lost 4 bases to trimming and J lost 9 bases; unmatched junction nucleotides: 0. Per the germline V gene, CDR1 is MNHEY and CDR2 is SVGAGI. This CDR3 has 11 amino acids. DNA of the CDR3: TGTGCCAGCAGTTCGGGGGGTGAGCAGTTCTTC. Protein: CASSSGGEQFF.

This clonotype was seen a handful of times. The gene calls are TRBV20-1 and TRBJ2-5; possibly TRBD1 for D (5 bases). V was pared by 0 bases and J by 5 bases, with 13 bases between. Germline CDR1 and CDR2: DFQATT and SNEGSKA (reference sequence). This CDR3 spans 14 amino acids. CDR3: CSARDRTGRETQYF. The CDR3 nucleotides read TGCAGTGCTAGAGATAGAACAGGACGGGAGACCCAGTACTTC.

CDR3 nucleotide sequence: TGTGCCATCAGTGAGTCCCCCCGGGGGGGACCCTACGAGCAGTACTTC. It yields the protein CAISESPRGGPYEQYF. V is TRBV10-3 and J is TRBJ2-7; 8 bases are a match to TRBD2. With 0 bases clipped from V and 2 bases from J, the junction kept 6 bases outside the gene matches. CDR1 is ENHRY and CDR2 is SYGVKD in the germline V gene. This CDR3 region has 16 residues.

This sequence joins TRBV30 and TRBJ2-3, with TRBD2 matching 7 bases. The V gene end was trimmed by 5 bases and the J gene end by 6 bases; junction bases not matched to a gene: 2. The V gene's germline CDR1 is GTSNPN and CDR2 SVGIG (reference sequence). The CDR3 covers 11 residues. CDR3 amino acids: CAWGAGDTQYF. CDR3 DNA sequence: TGTGCCTGGGGAGCGGGGGATACGCAGTATTTT.